These 10 T cell receptor beta chains came from one sample sequenced in a study of PD-1 blockade in classical Hodgkin lymphoma. Profiled with immunoSEQ multiplex PCR; TCRdb holds only in-frame clones, not every one. The data hold 90,000 to 100,000 clones, with 80% to 95% observed a single time. Brentuximab vedotin exposure varied, and every patient relapsed after autologous stem cell transplantation. Sequenced here: peripheral blood mononuclear cells (PBMCs), sampled at baseline. The receptors were gathered from a human donor with classical Hodgkin lymphoma.

V usage is TRBV28 and J usage is TRBJ2-5, with D unclear. Trimming pared 6 bases from V and 3 bases from J, leaving 5 bases between. This CDR3 is built from 11 residues. Per the germline V gene, CDR1 is MDHEN and CDR2 is SYDVKM. CDR3 DNA sequence: TGTGCCAGCAGAACCAAAGAGACCCAGTACTTC. This translates into CASRTKETQYF.

The chain carries TRBV10-3 and TRBJ1-5; D may be TRBD1 (6 bases). Trimming removed 6 bases at V and 4 bases at J, with 13 bases between. The CDR3 consists of 14 residues. Looked up from germline, CDR1 is ENHRY and CDR2 is SYGVKD. DNA of the CDR3: TGTGCCATCAGAAAGGACAGTGGGAATCAGCCCCAGCATTTT. Amino acid sequence: CAIRKDSGNQPQHF.

V gene TRBV5-1 combines with J gene TRBJ2-5; TRBD2 matches at 9 bases. V lost 3 bases and J lost 5; bases outside the gene matches: 8. CDR1 is SGHRS, CDR2 YFSETQ, per germline. The CDR3 spans 15 residues. The CDR3 here is CASSSWTSVGETQYF. The CDR3, as DNA: TGCGCCAGCAGCTCCTGGACTAGCGTCGGGGAGACCCAGTACTTC.

V usage is TRBV7-2 and J usage is TRBJ2-1; a possible D gene is TRBD2 (7 bases). This CDR3 comprises 15 residues. CDR1 and CDR2 from the germline V gene are SGHTA and FQGNSA. Trimming took 5 bases from V and 9 from J, leaving 20 bases between them. The CDR3 region has the DNA TGTGCCAGCAGCCCCGGGGGCGCGGGAGAGTTTGAGCAGTTCTTC. It specifies CASSPGGAGEFEQFF.

This sequence joins TRBV5-1 and TRBJ2-3, with D possibly matching TRBD2 (5 bases). The CDR3 loop spans 16 amino acids. CDR1 is SGHRS and CDR2 is YFSETQ in the germline V gene. Trimming left V 5 bases short and J 1 base short, with 17 bases between. The DNA for the CDR3 is TGCGCCAGCAGTTCGGGATTTTTTAGAGGCACAGATACGCAGTATTTT. It specifies CASSSGFFRGTDTQYF.

The V call is TRBV5-1, the J call TRBJ1-2; 9 bases are shared with TRBD1. Germline CDR1 and CDR2: SGHRS and YFSETQ. The length of the CDR3 is 15 residues. J was trimmed by 8 bases and V by 0 bases; bases with no gene match: 8. In DNA, the CDR3 is TGCGCCAGCAGCTTGGCCACAGGGGGCGAACAAGGCTACACCTTC. Translation: CASSLATGGEQGYTF.

The rearrangement links TRBV28 to TRBJ2-2; 13 bases fit TRBD2. The junction had 7 bases not matched to a gene; V was cut back by 6 bases and J by 0 bases. CDR1 MDHEN and CDR2 SYDVKM come from the germline V gene. The CDR3 is made up of 18 amino acids. The CDR3 region is CASRSEGLAGPNTGELFF. The DNA of the CDR3 is TGTGCCAGCAGGTCAGAGGGACTAGCGGGGCCGAACACCGGGGAGCTGTTTTTT.

V usage is TRBV2 and J usage is TRBJ1-4; 8 nucleotides align to TRBD1. Germline V lookup: CDR1 SNHLY, CDR2 FYNNEI. The CDR3 totals 15 residues. J lost 8 bases, V lost 6 bases, and 11 bases had no gene match. The CDR3 reads CASSPDGQGEEKLFF. DNA of the CDR3: TGTGCCAGCAGCCCGGATGGACAGGGCGAGGAAAAACTGTTTTTT. The whole variable domain, remainder taken from reference TRBV2 and TRBJ1-4, is EPEVTQTPSHQVTQMGQEVILRCVPISNHLYFYWYRQILGQKVEFLVSFYNNEISEKSEIFDDQFSVERPDGSNFTLKIRSTKLEDSAMYFCASSPDGQGEEKLFFGSGTQLSVL.

This sequence joins TRBV28 and TRBJ1-1; 7 bases are a match to TRBD1. The junction had 2 bases not matched to a gene; V was cut back by 0 bases and J by 1 base. The V gene's germline CDR1 is MDHEN and CDR2 SYDVKM. This CDR3 region has 15 residues. In nucleotides, the CDR3 is TGTGCCAGCAGTTTATGGACAGGGTCGAACACTGAAGCTTTCTTT. Its protein product is CASSLWTGSNTEAFF.

Only one count was recorded for this clone. The chain has TRBV10-2 and TRBJ2-3; 10 bases align to TRBD2. The length of the CDR3 is 16 residues. Looked up from germline, CDR1 is WSHSY and CDR2 is SAAADI. V lost 4 bases to trimming and J lost 2 bases; unmatched junction nucleotides: 6. The CDR3 DNA follows: TGCGCCAGCAGTGGAATTAGCGGGAGGTTCACAGATACGCAGTATTTT. It yields the protein CASSGISGRFTDTQYF.